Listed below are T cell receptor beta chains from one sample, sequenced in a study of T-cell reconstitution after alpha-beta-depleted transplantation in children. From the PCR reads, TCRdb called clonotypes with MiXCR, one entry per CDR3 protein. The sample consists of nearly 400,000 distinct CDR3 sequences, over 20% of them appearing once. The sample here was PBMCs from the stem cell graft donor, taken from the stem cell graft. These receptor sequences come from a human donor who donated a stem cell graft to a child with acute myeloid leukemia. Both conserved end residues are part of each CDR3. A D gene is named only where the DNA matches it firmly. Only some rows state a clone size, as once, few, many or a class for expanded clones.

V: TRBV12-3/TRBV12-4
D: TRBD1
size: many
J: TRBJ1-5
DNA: TGTGCCAGCAAGCAGGGGGCACAGCCCCAGCATTTT
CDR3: CASKQGAQPQHF

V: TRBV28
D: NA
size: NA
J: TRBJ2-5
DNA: TGTGCCAGCAGTTTATCCAGGAAAGGGGAAGAGACCCAGTACTTC
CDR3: CASSLSRKGEETQYF

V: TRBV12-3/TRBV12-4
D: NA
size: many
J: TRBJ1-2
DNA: TGTGCCAGCAGTTTGGGCAGTAGATATGGCTACACCTTC
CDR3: CASSLGSRYGYTF

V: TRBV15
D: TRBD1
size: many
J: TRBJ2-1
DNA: TGTGCCACCAGCAGAGATCGGGGACAGGGGATAGGCAATGAGCAGTTCTTC
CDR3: CATSRDRGQGIGNEQFF

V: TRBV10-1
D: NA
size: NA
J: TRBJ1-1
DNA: TGCGCCAGTATCCCCTTGGGCAGGGGAAACACTGAAGCTTTCTTT
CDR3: CASIPLGRGNTEAFF

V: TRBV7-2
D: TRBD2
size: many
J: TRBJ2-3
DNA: TGTGCCAGCAGCACTCGCCCGGGACTAGCTGATACGCAGTATTTT
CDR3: CASSTRPGLADTQYF

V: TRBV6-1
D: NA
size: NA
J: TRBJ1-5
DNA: TGTGCCAGCAGTGACAGGGATCGTCAGCCCCAGCATTTT
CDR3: CASSDRDRQPQHF

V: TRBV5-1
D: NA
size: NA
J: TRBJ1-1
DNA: TGCGCCAGTTCTGGGGCCCGGAACACTGAAGCTTTCTTT
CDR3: CASSGARNTEAFF

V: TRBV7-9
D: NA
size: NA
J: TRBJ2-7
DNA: TGTGCCAGCAGCTTCTTTTCGCGCGAGCAGTACTTC
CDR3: CASSFFSREQYF

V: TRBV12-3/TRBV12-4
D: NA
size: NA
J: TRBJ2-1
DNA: TGTGCCAGCAGGTTCGAACTAGGGGAGGAGGGTTGGGAGCAGTTCTTC
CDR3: CASRFELGEEGWEQFF

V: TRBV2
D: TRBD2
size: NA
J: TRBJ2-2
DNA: TGTGCCAGCAGTGAAGGTCTAGCGGGAGTTAACGGGGAGCTGTTTTTT
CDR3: CASSEGLAGVNGELFF

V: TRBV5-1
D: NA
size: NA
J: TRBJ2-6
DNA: TGCGCCAGCAGTTTGTTTCCATCTGGGGCCAACGTCCTGACTTTC
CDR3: CASSLFPSGANVLTF

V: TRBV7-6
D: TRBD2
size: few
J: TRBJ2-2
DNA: TGTGCCAGCCAAGGACTAGCGGCCACCGGGGAGCTGTTTTTT
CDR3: CASQGLAATGELFF

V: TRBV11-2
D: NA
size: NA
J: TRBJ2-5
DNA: TGTGCCAGCAGCTCACCCTACTGGGGGTTAGAGACCCAGTACTTC
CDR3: CASSSPYWGLETQYF

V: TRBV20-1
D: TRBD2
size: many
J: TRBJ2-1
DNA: TGCAGTGCTCCTCCTTCGAGCGGGAGGGCCTATGAGCAGTTCTTC
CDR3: CSAPPSSGRAYEQFF

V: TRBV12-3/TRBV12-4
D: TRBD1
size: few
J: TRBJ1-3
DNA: TGTGCCAGCAGTCTCGACGGGACAGGTGGAAACACCATATATTTT
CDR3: CASSLDGTGGNTIYF